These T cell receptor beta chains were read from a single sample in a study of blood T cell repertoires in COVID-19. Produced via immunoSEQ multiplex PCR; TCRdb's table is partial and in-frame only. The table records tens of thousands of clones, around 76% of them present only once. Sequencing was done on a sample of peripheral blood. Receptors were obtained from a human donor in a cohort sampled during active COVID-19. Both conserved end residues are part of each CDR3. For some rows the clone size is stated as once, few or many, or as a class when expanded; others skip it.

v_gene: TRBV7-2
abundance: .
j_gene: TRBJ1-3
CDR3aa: CASSFGASSGNTIYF

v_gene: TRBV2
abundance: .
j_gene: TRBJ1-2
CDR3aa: CASSEVADNYGYTF

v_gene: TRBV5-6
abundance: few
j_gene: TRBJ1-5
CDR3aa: CASSSGYDRISNQPQHF

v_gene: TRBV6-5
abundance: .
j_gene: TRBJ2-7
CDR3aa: CASSHRGTVSYEQYF

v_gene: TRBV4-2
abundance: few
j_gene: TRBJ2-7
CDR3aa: CASSQAPGGSSRQYF

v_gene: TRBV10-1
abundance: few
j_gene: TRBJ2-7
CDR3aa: CASGYGHEQYF

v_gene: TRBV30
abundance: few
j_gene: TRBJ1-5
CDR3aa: CAWSALTGGQPQHF

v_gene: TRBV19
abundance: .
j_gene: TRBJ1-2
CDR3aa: CASSNFGQINYGYTF

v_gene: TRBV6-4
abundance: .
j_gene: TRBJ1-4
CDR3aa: CASSGDRVFEKLFF

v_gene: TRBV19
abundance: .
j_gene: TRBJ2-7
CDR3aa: CASSRQLELEQYF

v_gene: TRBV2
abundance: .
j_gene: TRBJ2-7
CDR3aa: CASGGLTAEQYF

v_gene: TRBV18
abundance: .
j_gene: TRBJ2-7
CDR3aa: CASSPGRGLYEQYF

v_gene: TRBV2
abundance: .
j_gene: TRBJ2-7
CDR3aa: CASSGTGYEQYF

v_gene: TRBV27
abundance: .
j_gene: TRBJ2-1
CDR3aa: CASTIGTGASNEQFF

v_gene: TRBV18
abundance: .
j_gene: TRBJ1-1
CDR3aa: CASSPSTGGVGTEAFF

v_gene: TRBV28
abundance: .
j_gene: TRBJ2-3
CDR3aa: CASSFPLRADTQYF

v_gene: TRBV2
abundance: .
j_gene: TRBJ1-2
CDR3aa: CASRDDRTAYGYTF

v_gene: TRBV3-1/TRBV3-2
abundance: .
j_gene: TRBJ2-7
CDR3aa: CASSSSGGRYEQYF

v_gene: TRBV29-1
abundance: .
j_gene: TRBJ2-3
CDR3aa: CSVDQDRADTQYF

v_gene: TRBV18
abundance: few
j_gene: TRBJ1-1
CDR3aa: CASSPYQGLAEAFF

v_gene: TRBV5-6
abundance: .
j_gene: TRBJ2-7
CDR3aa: CASSHQGVGEQYF

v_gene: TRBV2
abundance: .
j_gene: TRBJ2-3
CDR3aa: CASSEEDASTDTQYF

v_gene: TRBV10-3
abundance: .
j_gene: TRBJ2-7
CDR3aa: CAIKVKINSRDEQYF

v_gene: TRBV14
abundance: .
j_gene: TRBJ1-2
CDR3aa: CASSMDRGYGYTF

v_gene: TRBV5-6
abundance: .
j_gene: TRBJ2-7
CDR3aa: CASSQQGVVDEQYF

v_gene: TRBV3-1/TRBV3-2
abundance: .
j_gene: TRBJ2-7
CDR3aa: CASSQAQGALTYEQYF

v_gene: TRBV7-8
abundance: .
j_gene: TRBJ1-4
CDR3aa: CASSSIRGESNEKLFF

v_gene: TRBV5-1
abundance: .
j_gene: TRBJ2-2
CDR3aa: CASREITGAGELFF

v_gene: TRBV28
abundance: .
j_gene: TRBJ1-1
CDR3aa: CASSHTGSYF

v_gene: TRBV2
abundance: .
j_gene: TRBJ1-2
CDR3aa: CASSEAPRGGYTF

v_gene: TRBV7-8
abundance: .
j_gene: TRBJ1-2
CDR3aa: CASSPEVLNYGYTF

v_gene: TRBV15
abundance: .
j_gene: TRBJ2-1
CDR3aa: CATSRARDSYQDNEQFF

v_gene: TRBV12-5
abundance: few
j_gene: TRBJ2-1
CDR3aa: CASGPRTTGTGVNFEQFF

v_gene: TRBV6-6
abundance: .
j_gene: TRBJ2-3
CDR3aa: CASARTAKGTDTQYF

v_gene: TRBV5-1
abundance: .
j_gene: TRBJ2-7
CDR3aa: CASSLQGGIYEQYF

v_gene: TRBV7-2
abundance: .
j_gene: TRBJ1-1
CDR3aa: CASSLVTGNTEAFF

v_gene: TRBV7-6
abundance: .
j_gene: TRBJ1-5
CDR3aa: CASSFRTPRSNQPQHF

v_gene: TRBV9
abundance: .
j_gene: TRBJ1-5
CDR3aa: CASSADGQGNQPQHF

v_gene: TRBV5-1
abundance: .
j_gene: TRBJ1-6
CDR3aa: CASSRGGENSPLHF

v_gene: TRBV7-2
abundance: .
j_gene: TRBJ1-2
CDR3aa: CASSLAGTGSGYTF

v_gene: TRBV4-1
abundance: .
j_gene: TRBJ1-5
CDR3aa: CASSPGTGGLQPQHF

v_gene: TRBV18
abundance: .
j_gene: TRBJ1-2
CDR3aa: CASSPWTGPDYGYTF

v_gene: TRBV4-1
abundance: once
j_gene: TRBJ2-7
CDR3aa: CASSPWGPQGEYEQYF

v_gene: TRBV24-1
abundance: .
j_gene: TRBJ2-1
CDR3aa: CATSDLQNNEQFF